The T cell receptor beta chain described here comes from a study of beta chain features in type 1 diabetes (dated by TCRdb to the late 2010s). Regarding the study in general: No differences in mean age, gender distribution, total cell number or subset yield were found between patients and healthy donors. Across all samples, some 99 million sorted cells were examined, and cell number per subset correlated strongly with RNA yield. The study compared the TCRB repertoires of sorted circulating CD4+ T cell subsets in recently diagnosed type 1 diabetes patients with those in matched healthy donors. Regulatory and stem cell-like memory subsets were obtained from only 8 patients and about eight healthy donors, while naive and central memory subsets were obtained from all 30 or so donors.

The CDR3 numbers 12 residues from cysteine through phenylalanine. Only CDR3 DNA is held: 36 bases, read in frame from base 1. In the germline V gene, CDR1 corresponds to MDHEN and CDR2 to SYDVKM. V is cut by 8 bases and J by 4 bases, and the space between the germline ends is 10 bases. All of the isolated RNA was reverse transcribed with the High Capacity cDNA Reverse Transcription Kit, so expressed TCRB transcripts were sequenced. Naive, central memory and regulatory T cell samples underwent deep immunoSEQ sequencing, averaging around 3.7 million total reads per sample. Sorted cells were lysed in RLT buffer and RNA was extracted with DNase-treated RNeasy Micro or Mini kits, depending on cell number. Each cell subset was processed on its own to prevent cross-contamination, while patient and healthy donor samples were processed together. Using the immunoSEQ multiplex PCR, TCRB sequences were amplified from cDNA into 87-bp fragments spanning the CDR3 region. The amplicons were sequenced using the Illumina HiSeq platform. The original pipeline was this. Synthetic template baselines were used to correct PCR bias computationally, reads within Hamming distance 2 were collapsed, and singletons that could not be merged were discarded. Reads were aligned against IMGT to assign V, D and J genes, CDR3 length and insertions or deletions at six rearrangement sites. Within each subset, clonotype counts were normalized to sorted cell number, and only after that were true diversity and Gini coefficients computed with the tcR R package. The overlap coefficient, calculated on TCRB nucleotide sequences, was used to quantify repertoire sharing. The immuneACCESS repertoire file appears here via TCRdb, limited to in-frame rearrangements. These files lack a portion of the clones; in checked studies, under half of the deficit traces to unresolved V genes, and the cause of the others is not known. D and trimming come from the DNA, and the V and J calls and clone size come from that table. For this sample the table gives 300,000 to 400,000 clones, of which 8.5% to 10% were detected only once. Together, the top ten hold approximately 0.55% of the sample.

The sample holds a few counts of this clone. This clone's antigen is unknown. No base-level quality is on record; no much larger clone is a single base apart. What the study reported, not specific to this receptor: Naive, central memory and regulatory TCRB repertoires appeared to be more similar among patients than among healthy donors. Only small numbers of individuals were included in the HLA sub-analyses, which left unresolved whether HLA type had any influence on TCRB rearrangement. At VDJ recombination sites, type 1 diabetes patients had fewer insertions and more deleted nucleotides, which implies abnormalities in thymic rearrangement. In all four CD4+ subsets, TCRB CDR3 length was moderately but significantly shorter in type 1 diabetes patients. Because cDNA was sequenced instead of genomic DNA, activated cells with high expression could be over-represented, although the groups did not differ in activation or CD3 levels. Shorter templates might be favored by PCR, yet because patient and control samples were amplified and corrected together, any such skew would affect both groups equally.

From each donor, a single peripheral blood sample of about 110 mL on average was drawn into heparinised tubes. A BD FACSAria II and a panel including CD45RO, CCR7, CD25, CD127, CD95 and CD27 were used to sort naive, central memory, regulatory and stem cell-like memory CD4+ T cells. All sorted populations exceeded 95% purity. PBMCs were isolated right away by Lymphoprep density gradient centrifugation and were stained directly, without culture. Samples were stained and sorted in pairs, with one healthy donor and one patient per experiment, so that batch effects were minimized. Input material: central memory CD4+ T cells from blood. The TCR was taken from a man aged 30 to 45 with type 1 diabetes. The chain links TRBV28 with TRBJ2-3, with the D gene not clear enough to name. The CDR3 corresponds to CASGPGADTQYF. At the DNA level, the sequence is TGTGCCAGCGGACCCGGCGCAGATACGCAGTATTTT.